This section outlines one TCR beta chain sequence together with its context. The antigen is unknown. This specimen belongs to a study of cytomegalovirus exposure and HLA in healthy donors. Primers included in the PCR were 60 Vbeta and 13 Jbeta primers. Per the authors' pipeline: Later work found 65 million to 90 million unique TCR beta chains, with around 10 million shared. This table comes from immunoSEQ multiplex PCR, and its TCRdb copy is limited to in-frame clones, with some not included. D and trimming were read from the DNA, whereas the V and J calls and clone size are those reported in that table. The sample holds roughly 200,000 clones, 80% to 85% seen once. The study's findings and limits: Sequencing depth roughly uniform across donors was assumed in presence/absence analyses.

Trimming pared 3 bases from V and 4 bases from J, leaving 19 bases between. Germline lookup yields CDR1 SGHAT and CDR2 FQNNGV. The CDR3 is 17 residues long. The sequenced sample was PBMCs. This clonotype was sampled from a man aged 45 to 65 in good health and CMV-seronegative. The V gene is TRBV11-2, the J gene TRBJ2-4; D might be TRBD2 (6 bases). The CDR3: CASSLFQSGGTKNIQYF. CDR3 nucleotide sequence: TGTGCCAGCAGCTTGTTCCAATCTGGAGGGACGAAAAACATTCAGTACTTC.